This is a list of T cell receptor beta chains from one sample in a study of read filtering for tumor transcriptome and immune sequencing. TCRdb independently ran MiXCR on the reads; one entry per CDR3 protein. The sample shows about 21,000 distinct CDR3 sequences, about 20% of them seen only once. The source material was a population of CD138-negative cells sorted from bone marrow. The receptor set was obtained from a donor at least 40 years old with multiple myeloma. Each CDR3 is given with its conserved first and last residue. A D gene is named only where the DNA matches it firmly. Not every row has a clone size; where given, it reads once, few, many or a size class.

J gene: TRBJ2-1; V gene: TRBV10-3; clone size: many; D gene: TRBD2; CDR3 protein: CAAAGVVDEQFF; CDR3 DNA: TGTGCCGCAGCGGGAGTTGTAGATGAGCAGTTCTTC
J gene: TRBJ2-3; V gene: TRBV29-1; clone size: many; D gene: TRBD2; CDR3 protein: CSVGLAELATDTQYF; CDR3 DNA: TGCAGCGTGGGACTAGCGGAACTAGCAACAGATACGCAGTATTTT
J gene: TRBJ2-3; V gene: TRBV29-1; clone size: medium-sized; D gene: TRBD2; CDR3 protein: CSVEGGLADISTDTQYF; CDR3 DNA: TGCAGCGTTGAAGGGGGACTAGCGGATATTAGCACAGATACGCAGTATTTT
J gene: TRBJ2-1; V gene: TRBV24-1; clone size: once; D gene: NA; CDR3 protein: CATSGSRRGDNEQFF; CDR3 DNA: TGTGCCACCAGTGGTAGCAGGAGAGGGGACAATGAGCAGTTCTTC
J gene: TRBJ2-3; V gene: TRBV11-2; clone size: medium-sized; D gene: NA; CDR3 protein: CASSPPTRLTDTQYF; CDR3 DNA: TGTGCCAGCAGCCCCCCCACGAGGTTGACAGATACGCAGTATTTT
J gene: TRBJ2-1; V gene: TRBV20-1; clone size: many; D gene: NA; CDR3 protein: CSARDRDLGFEQFF; CDR3 DNA: TGCAGTGCTAGAGACAGGGATTTAGGATTTGAGCAGTTCTTC
J gene: TRBJ2-1; V gene: TRBV7-6; clone size: many; D gene: NA; CDR3 protein: CASSLVSNEQFF; CDR3 DNA: TGTGCCAGCAGCTTAGTATCCAATGAGCAGTTCTTC
J gene: TRBJ2-1; V gene: TRBV24-1; clone size: many; D gene: TRBD1; CDR3 protein: CATSDPGQGREQFF; CDR3 DNA: TGTGCCACCAGTGACCCCGGACAGGGCCGCGAGCAGTTCTTC
J gene: TRBJ2-4; V gene: TRBV19; clone size: NA; D gene: NA; CDR3 protein: CASSKREGAIGKNIQYF; CDR3 DNA: TGTGCCAGTAGCAAGCGAGAAGGGGCAATTGGCAAAAACATTCAGTACTTC
J gene: TRBJ1-5; V gene: TRBV19; clone size: NA; D gene: NA; CDR3 protein: CASSIPPGEPQHF; CDR3 DNA: TGTGCCAGTAGTATACCCCCGGGGGAGCCCCAGCATTTT
J gene: TRBJ2-5; V gene: TRBV2; clone size: many; D gene: NA; CDR3 protein: CASSEEFHQETQYF; CDR3 DNA: TGTGCCAGCAGTGAAGAGTTCCATCAAGAGACCCAGTACTTC
J gene: TRBJ2-6; V gene: TRBV7-9; clone size: many; D gene: NA; CDR3 protein: CASGHSGANVLTF; CDR3 DNA: TGTGCCAGCGGACACTCTGGGGCCAACGTCCTGACTTTC
J gene: TRBJ1-5; V gene: TRBV6-2/TRBV6-3; clone size: many; D gene: TRBD1; CDR3 protein: CASSHSRDRGPSSNQPQHF; CDR3 DNA: TGTGCCAGCAGTCACTCGAGGGACAGGGGGCCATCGAGCAATCAGCCCCAGCATTTT
J gene: TRBJ2-1; V gene: TRBV29-1; clone size: medium-sized; D gene: TRBD2; CDR3 protein: CSVDKREGPYNEQFF; CDR3 DNA: TGCAGCGTCGATAAGCGGGAGGGCCCCTACAATGAGCAGTTCTTC
J gene: TRBJ2-5; V gene: TRBV11-3; clone size: many; D gene: NA; CDR3 protein: CASSLGQGQETQYF; CDR3 DNA: TGTGCCAGCAGCTTAGGGCAGGGTCAAGAGACCCAGTACTTC
J gene: TRBJ2-1; V gene: TRBV30; clone size: NA; D gene: TRBD2; CDR3 protein: CAWSEGTSGIIEQFF; CDR3 DNA: TGTGCTTGGAGTGAAGGGACTAGCGGTATCATTGAGCAGTTCTTC
J gene: TRBJ1-2; V gene: TRBV29-1; clone size: NA; D gene: TRBD1; CDR3 protein: CSVVRQGFYGYTF; CDR3 DNA: TGCAGCGTCGTTAGACAGGGGTTCTATGGCTACACCTTC
J gene: TRBJ1-2; V gene: TRBV25-1; clone size: NA; D gene: TRBD1; CDR3 protein: CASSEYGTGFF; CDR3 DNA: TGTGCCAGCAGTGAATATGGGACAGGGTTCTTC
J gene: TRBJ2-5; V gene: TRBV7-2; clone size: few; D gene: NA; CDR3 protein: CASSLGEWETQYF; CDR3 DNA: TGTGCCAGCAGCTTGGGAGAGTGGGAGACCCAGTACTTC
J gene: TRBJ1-2; V gene: TRBV28; clone size: NA; D gene: TRBD1; CDR3 protein: CASSLRTGAYSYTF; CDR3 DNA: TGTGCCAGCAGTTTAAGGACAGGGGCCTATAGCTACACCTTC
J gene: TRBJ2-1; V gene: TRBV5-4; clone size: medium-sized; D gene: NA; CDR3 protein: CASSSHDGRDEQFF; CDR3 DNA: TGTGCCAGCAGCTCCCACGACGGACGGGATGAGCAGTTCTTC
J gene: TRBJ2-3; V gene: TRBV20-1; clone size: NA; D gene: TRBD2; CDR3 protein: CSRGGTSRPSTDTQYF; CDR3 DNA: TGCAGTCGGGGGGGGACTAGCAGGCCCAGCACAGATACGCAGTATTTT
J gene: TRBJ2-5; V gene: TRBV29-1; clone size: many; D gene: NA; CDR3 protein: CSAYSGRGLKTQYF; CDR3 DNA: TGCAGCGCCTACTCGGGGAGGGGGCTTAAGACCCAGTACTTC
J gene: TRBJ1-4; V gene: TRBV2; clone size: NA; D gene: NA; CDR3 protein: CASSGIGGKLFF; CDR3 DNA: TGTGCCAGCAGCGGAATAGGAGGAAAACTGTTTTTT
J gene: TRBJ1-5; V gene: TRBV28; clone size: once; D gene: NA; CDR3 protein: CPSSPGHGGPQHF; CDR3 DNA: TGTCCCAGCAGCCCCGGCCACGGGGGTCCCCAGCATTTT
J gene: TRBJ2-2; V gene: TRBV21-1; clone size: few; D gene: NA; CDR3 protein: CASSKAGELFF; CDR3 DNA: TGTGCCAGCAGCAAAGCCGGGGAGCTGTTTTTT
J gene: TRBJ1-1; V gene: TRBV5-1; clone size: NA; D gene: NA; CDR3 protein: CASSFTRAEAFF; CDR3 DNA: TGCGCCAGCAGCTTTACGAGGGCTGAAGCTTTCTTT